The 26 T cell receptor beta chains below come from one sample, sequenced in a study of T cell responses to AZD1222 COVID-19 vaccine. Repertoires were generated with immunoSEQ multiplex PCR, while TCRdb's copy carries only in-frame clones and drops some. The table records around 100,000 clones, about 88% of them present only once. Here the sequenced sample was peripheral blood, taken on day 0 of AZD1222 vaccination. These receptors came from an adult in good health.

The chain combines TRBV6-5 with TRBJ1-4, with a weak D call TRBD1 (5 bases). The CDR3 spans 15 residues. The germline V and J ends were trimmed by 6 bases and 5 bases, with 16 bases remaining between them. In germline, CDR1 is MNHEY, CDR2 SVGAGI. CDR3 region: CASSPKGTFNEKLFF. The CDR3 nucleotides read TGTGCCAGCAGCCCGAAAGGGACGTTCAATGAAAAACTGTTTTTT.

The chain carries TRBV11-1 and TRBJ1-5; D is possibly TRBD1 (5 bases). This CDR3 is 13 amino acids long. Trimming took 4 bases from V and 11 from J, leaving 15 bases between them. CDR1 is SGHAT, CDR2 FQDESV, per germline (reference sequence). CDR3 sequence: CASSWGLGEAQHF. CDR3 DNA sequence: TGTGCCAGCAGCTGGGGACTCGGGGAGGCCCAGCATTTT.

This rearrangement joins TRBV28 to TRBJ1-4; D may be TRBD1 (6 bases). V gave up 6 bases and J gave up 10 bases, with 15 bases separating them. Germline V lookup: CDR1 MDHEN, CDR2 SYDVKM. The CDR3 runs 13 residues. CDR3 region: CASSPQGFGKLFF. CDR3 nucleotide sequence: TGTGCCAGCAGCCCACAGGGATTCGGAAAACTGTTTTTT.

This clone was seen a single time. V usage is TRBV6-5 and J usage is TRBJ2-5, with a weak D call TRBD2 (6 bases). The CDR3 contains 14 residues. Germline CDR1 and CDR2: MNHEY and SVGAGI. V lost 5 bases and J 7 bases, leaving 17 bases between the germline ends. CDR3 sequence: CASSPPTGVGTQYF. The CDR3 bases are TGTGCCAGCAGTCCACCGACGGGGGTTGGGACCCAGTACTTC.

This sequence joins TRBV5-1 and TRBJ2-3, with 11 bases fitting TRBD1. CDR3 size: 16 residues. V dropped 2 bases and J dropped 2; count of bases not matched to a gene: 4. Germline V CDR1 and CDR2: SGHRS, YFSETQ. CDR3 protein: CASSFRTGGSTDTQYF. Written as DNA, the CDR3 is TGCGCCAGCAGCTTCCGGACAGGGGGCTCCACAGATACGCAGTATTTT.

This clone showed up just once. The CDR3 region is CASSLGTGGIIGYTF. CDR3 bases: TGTGCCAGCAGTTTGGGGACAGGGGGTATTATAGGCTACACCTTC. This chain connects TRBV28 to TRBJ1-2, with 11 bases aligning to TRBD1. The CDR3 is 15 amino acids. Germline V gene sequence: CDR1 MDHEN, CDR2 SYDVKM. Losses at the gene ends were 3 bases for V and 8 bases for J; bases not matched to a gene: 8.

This chain joins TRBV12-3 or TRBV12-4 and TRBJ2-5; 7 bases are a match to TRBD2. The CDR3 is 13 amino acids. V was clipped by 3 bases and J by 10 bases; unmatched bases: 8. The CDR3 here is CASSFGGRGVQYF. CDR3 bases: TGTGCCAGCAGTTTCGGGGGGAGGGGTGTCCAGTACTTC.

A word on this clone: Other DNA sequences in this specimen translate into the identical CDR3. The genes are TRBV18 and TRBJ1-3; D gene ambiguous. Looked up from germline, CDR1 is KGHSH and CDR2 is LQKENI. The CDR3 has 13 amino acids. V lost 2 bases and J 1 base, leaving 3 bases between the germline ends. In nucleotides, the CDR3 is TGTGCCAGCTCACCAGGTTCTGGAAACACCATATATTTT. The encoded protein is CASSPGSGNTIYF.

This clone was recorded once. The chain has TRBV12-3 or TRBV12-4 and TRBJ1-1; a weak D match, TRBD1 (6 bases). The CDR3 loop spans 12 amino acids. Trimming cost V 7 bases and J 6 bases, with 12 bases left between them. This CDR3 reads CASKTGFSEAFF. The CDR3 nucleotides read TGTGCCAGCAAAACAGGGTTCTCTGAAGCTTTCTTT.

The chain's CDR3 is CATSDPSGAPRTDTQYF. For the CDR3, the DNA is TGTGCCACCAGTGACCCCTCCGGTGCTCCCCGCACAGATACGCAGTATTTT. This rearrangement joins TRBV24-1 to TRBJ2-3; unclear D gene. The CDR3 has 17 residues. With 4 bases removed from V and 1 base from J, the gap between germline ends came to 17 bases. CDR1 KGHDR and CDR2 SFDVKD come from the germline V gene.

The rearrangement joins TRBV4-2 to TRBJ2-7; 9 nucleotides agree with TRBD1. With V trimmed by 1 base and J by 3 bases, 1 base remained unmatched. CDR1 is LGHNA, CDR2 YNFKEQ, per germline. This CDR3 comprises 14 residues. Here the CDR3 DNA reads TGTGCCAGCAGCCAAGCGGGACAGGGCTACGAGCAGTACTTC. It codes for CASSQAGQGYEQYF.

The rearrangement joins TRBV7-2 to TRBJ1-2, with 8 bases lining up with TRBD1. The J segment lost 4 bases and the V segment lost 6 bases, leaving 7 bases of the junction unmatched. The CDR3 sequence is 14 residues long. CDR1 and CDR2 (germline): SGHTA, FQGNSA. CDR3: CASSFDRGPYGYTF. The CDR3 DNA follows: TGTGCCAGCAGTTTCGACAGGGGTCCCTATGGCTACACCTTC.

This chain uses TRBV5-6 with TRBJ2-7, with D maybe TRBD2 (5 bases). This CDR3 region has 14 residues. CDR1 and CDR2 from the germline V gene are SGHDT and YYEEEE. V shed 0 bases and J shed 2 bases, with 9 bases lying between them. DNA for the CDR3: TGTGCCAGCAGCTTGGCGGGGTTACCCTACGAGCAGTACTTC. Its protein is CASSLAGLPYEQYF.

This clone was observed a few times. This chain links TRBV2 with TRBJ1-2; 8 bases match TRBD1. This CDR3 spans 14 amino acids. Per germline, CDR1 SNHLY and CDR2 FYNNEI. V was clipped by 8 bases and J by 3 bases; unmatched bases: 8. The CDR3 sequence is CASEWVQGDYGYTF. The CDR3, as DNA: TGTGCCAGCGAGTGGGTACAGGGGGACTATGGCTACACCTTC.

V is TRBV11-3 and J is TRBJ1-3; D is ambiguous. The CDR3 contains 14 residues. Trimming removed 1 base at V and 3 bases at J, with 7 bases between. Germline V gives CDR1 SGHNT, CDR2 YENEEA. The chain's CDR3 is CASSLGGDGNTIYF. As DNA, the CDR3 is TGTGCCAGCAGCTTAGGGGGAGATGGAAACACCATATATTTT.

The CDR3 region is CASSPGTGTNYGYTF. DNA for the CDR3: TGCGCCAGCAGCCCCGGGACAGGGACTAACTATGGCTACACCTTC. V usage is TRBV5-1 and J usage is TRBJ1-2; 9 nucleotides align to TRBD1. CDR1 is SGHRS and CDR2 is YFSETQ in the germline V gene. This CDR3 contains 15 residues. J gave up 0 bases and V 4 bases, and 4 bases lay outside the gene matches.

The genes are TRBV14 and TRBJ2-7, with D unclear. The CDR3 spans 14 residues. CDR1 is SGHDN and CDR2 is FVKESK in the germline V gene. V was pared by 4 bases and J by 4 bases, with 14 bases between. CDR3 in DNA: TGTGCCAGCAGCCCGACCCTGAGTGGTTACGAGCAGTACTTC. Translating gives CASSPTLSGYEQYF.

The chain recombines TRBV5-1 with TRBJ1-5, with D unresolved. The CDR3 extends over 13 amino acids. Trimming left V 0 bases short and J 4 bases short, with 5 bases between. Germline CDR1 reads SGHRS; CDR2 reads YFSETQ. The CDR3 loop is CASSLGQNQPQHF. The CDR3 DNA sequence: TGCGCCAGCAGCTTGGGCCAAAATCAGCCCCAGCATTTT.

The rearrangement uses TRBV5-1 and TRBJ1-4, with D unresolved. V shed 4 bases and J shed 8 bases, with 9 bases lying between them. CDR1 is SGHRS, CDR2 YFSETQ, per germline. The CDR3 extends over 12 amino acids. The CDR3 reads CASSRTGEKLFF. CDR3 sequence (DNA): TGCGCCAGCAGCCGAACTGGGGAAAAACTGTTTTTT.

The CDR3 sequence is CASSDDRDNEQFF. CDR3 nucleotide sequence: TGTGCCAGCAGTGATGATCGGGACAATGAGCAGTTCTTC. The chain recombines TRBV2 with TRBJ2-1; D not certain. In germline, CDR1 is SNHLY, CDR2 FYNNEI. The V gene lost 3 bases and the J gene lost 5 bases, with 8 bases spanning the gap. The CDR3 totals 13 residues.

This clone occurred a few times. The DNA for the CDR3 is TGTGCCAGCAGTGCCAGACTAGCGGGGGGCCACGATACGCAGTATTTT. Residues: CASSARLAGGHDTQYF. This chain joins TRBV27 and TRBJ2-3; 13 bases map to TRBD2. V shed 5 bases and J 6 bases; nucleotides not matched to a gene: 8. The germline V gene has CDR1 MNHEY and CDR2 SMNVEV (reference sequence). The CDR3 sequence is 16 residues long.

The rearrangement joins TRBV5-5 to TRBJ2-5; 10 nucleotides agree with TRBD1. Trimming took 2 bases from V and 5 from J; bases not matched to a gene: 6. The CDR3 spans 15 residues. CDR1 SGHKS and CDR2 YYEKEE come from the germline V gene (reference sequence). Written as DNA, the CDR3 is TGTGCCAGCAGCTTCCAGACAGGGGGCAGGGAGACCCAGTACTTC. This encodes CASSFQTGGRETQYF.

The V call is TRBV21-1, the J call TRBJ1-1; TRBD1, the table's D call, was not compared with the DNA. TRBV21-1 is a listed pseudogene. The CDR3 loop spans 13 amino acids. CDR3 residues: CASSKKQGAEAFF. CDR3 nucleotides: TGTGCCAGCAGCAAGAAACAGGGGGCAGAAGCTTTCTTT.

V is TRBV2 and J is TRBJ2-7; D perhaps matches TRBD2 (6 bases). Germline V gene data show CDR1 as SNHLY and CDR2 as FYNNEI. The CDR3 is 15 residues long. Between the trimmed V and J ends, which lost 8 bases and 7 bases, there was a span of 24 bases. DNA for the CDR3: TGTGCCAGCTCCCTGGGGGGATTAGGATCGGGGGAGCAGTACTTC. The encoded protein is CASSLGGLGSGEQYF.

The V and J genes are TRBV10-3 and TRBJ2-3; weak D call: TRBD1 (6 bases). This CDR3 spans 14 amino acids. Germline V gene data show CDR1 as ENHRY and CDR2 as SYGVKD. V lost 0 bases and J lost 5, with 9 bases in between. CDR3 amino acids: CAISESDSVDTQYF. The CDR3 bases are TGTGCCATCAGTGAGTCGGACAGTGTAGATACGCAGTATTTT.

The J gene is TRBJ2-7, the V gene TRBV4-3; the D gene is possibly TRBD2 (5 bases). Germline CDR1 and CDR2: LGHNA and YSLEER. Trimming took 0 bases from V and 5 from J, leaving 11 bases between them. This CDR3 region has 14 residues. Written as DNA, the CDR3 is TGCGCCAGCAGCCAAGATGAGGGTTTCAACGAGCAGTACTTC. It yields the protein CASSQDEGFNEQYF.